The rows below give T cell receptor beta chains drawn from one sample of a study of blood T cell repertoires in COVID-19. TCRdb's table, derived via immunoSEQ multiplex PCR, lists solely in-frame clones and lacks some. The table shows hundreds of thousands of clones, with approximately 90% occurring only once. Sequencing was carried out using peripheral blood. These receptor sequences come from a man in his forties with acute or convalescent COVID-19. CDR3s include the opening cysteine and the closing phenylalanine or tryptophan. A D gene is named only where the DNA matches it firmly. Size is omitted from some rows. Given values are once, few, many or a class for expanded clones.

clone size	D gene	V gene	J gene	CDR3 DNA	CDR3 protein
.	TRBD1	TRBV28	TRBJ2-7	TGTGCCAGCAGTTCGACAGGGCCCACCTACGAGCAGTACTTC	CASSSTGPTYEQYF
.	TRBD2	TRBV19	TRBJ2-4	TGTGCCAGTAGGGGCGGGCGGGGGAAACAAAACATTCAGTACTTC	CASRGGRGKQNIQYF
.	.	TRBV28	TRBJ2-2	TGTGCCAGCAGGGGGCCCGGGGAGCTGTTTTTT	CASRGPGELFF
.	.	TRBV7-8	TRBJ2-5	TGTGCCAGCAGCTTGCCGGACAGAGCCCAAGAGACCCAGTACTTC	CASSLPDRAQETQYF
.	.	TRBV27	TRBJ2-7	TGTGCCAGCAGTTTGAGCAGGGCTATAGGCGAGCAGTACTTC	CASSLSRAIGEQYF
few	.	TRBV30	TRBJ2-7	TGTGCCTGGAACCTCGGGACATATGGATACGAGCAGTACTTC	CAWNLGTYGYEQYF
.	.	TRBV18	TRBJ2-1	TGTGCCAGCTCACCACCCGGTGACGCAGAGGTGTGGGACAATGAGCAGTTCTTC	CASSPPGDAEVWDNEQFF
.	.	TRBV29-1	TRBJ1-2	TGCAGCGTCCAGGGATTGCGGTATGGCTACACCTTC	CSVQGLRYGYTF
.	.	TRBV9	TRBJ1-3	TGTGCCAGCAGCGCCCTGGTGGGACTTGGAAACACCATATATTTT	CASSALVGLGNTIYF
.	.	TRBV6-2/TRBV6-3	TRBJ1-5	TGTGCCAGCACCCCAGTACGGAGGGGCAATCAGCCCCAGCATTTT	CASTPVRRGNQPQHF
.	TRBD1	TRBV6-1	TRBJ2-4	TGTGCCAGCAGTGGAAGGGGGGACAGGGCAGGCAAAAACATTCAGTACTTC	CASSGRGDRAGKNIQYF
.	TRBD1	TRBV7-3	TRBJ1-2	TGTGCCAGCAGCGAAACAGGGGGCGCAGGTGGCTACACCTTC	CASSETGGAGGYTF
.	.	TRBV5-5	TRBJ1-4	TGTGCCAGCAGCACAAGAGGAACATCCCTTTTTTTT	CASSTRGTSLFF
.	.	TRBV19	TRBJ1-1	TGTGCCAGTAGTACCCAGGGTGGGGAAACTTTCTTT	CASSTQGGETFF
.	TRBD1	TRBV28	TRBJ2-1	TGTGCCAGCACTCCGATTAGTAGTTGGGGGACAGGGTCTCGGGAGCAGTTCTTC	CASTPISSWGTGSREQFF
.	TRBD1	TRBV28	TRBJ2-7	TGTGCCAGCAGCTCACAGGGGGTCTACGAGCAGTACTTC	CASSSQGVYEQYF
.	.	TRBV27	TRBJ1-6	TGTGCCAGCAGTGCAGGGTTTGCCTATAATTCACCCCTCCACTTT	CASSAGFAYNSPLHF
.	TRBD2	TRBV5-1	TRBJ2-1	TGCGCCAGCAGCTCCCAACCAGTGAGGGCGGCGGGAGGGGGCAATGAGCAGTTCTTC	CASSSQPVRAAGGGNEQFF
.	.	TRBV7-9	TRBJ1-2	TGTGCCAGCAGCTTAGACTGGGGGGGAGACTATGGCTACACCTTC	CASSLDWGGDYGYTF
.	.	TRBV3-1/TRBV3-2	TRBJ2-1	TGTGCCAGCAGCCCTACCCTCCGGGACTCCCTTAGGAATGAGCAGTTCTTC	CASSPTLRDSLRNEQFF
once	.	TRBV28	TRBJ1-3	TGTGCCAGCAAGCAAAACACCATATATTTT	CASKQNTIYF
.	.	TRBV27	TRBJ1-1	TGTGCCAGCAGTTTACAGGGATTGAACACTGAAGCTTTCTTT	CASSLQGLNTEAFF
.	TRBD1	TRBV5-1	TRBJ1-1	TGCGCCAGCAGCTCATCCCGGACAGGGTTTGGCACTGAAGCTTTCTTT	CASSSSRTGFGTEAFF
.	.	TRBV27	TRBJ1-1	TGTGCCAGCAGTTTATCCTTCGAAGGGGTTACTGAAGCTTTCTTT	CASSLSFEGVTEAFF